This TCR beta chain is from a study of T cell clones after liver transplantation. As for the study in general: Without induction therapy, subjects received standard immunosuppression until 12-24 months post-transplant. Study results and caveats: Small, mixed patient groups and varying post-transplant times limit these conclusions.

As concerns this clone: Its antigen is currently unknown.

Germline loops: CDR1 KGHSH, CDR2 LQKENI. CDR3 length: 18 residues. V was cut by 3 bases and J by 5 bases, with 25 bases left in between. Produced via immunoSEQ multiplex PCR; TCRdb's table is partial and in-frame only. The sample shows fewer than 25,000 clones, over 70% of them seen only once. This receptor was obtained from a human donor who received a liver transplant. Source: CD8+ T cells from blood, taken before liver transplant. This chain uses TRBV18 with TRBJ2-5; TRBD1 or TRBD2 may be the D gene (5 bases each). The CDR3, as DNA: TGTGCCAGCTCACCGGGGAGTGGTTGGGGCGGCCAGTCGGAGACCCAGTACTTC. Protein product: CASSPGSGWGGQSETQYF.